The subject of this entry is one TCR beta chain. The antigen remains unidentified. This specimen comes from a study of T-cell memory formation after mild COVID-19. Findings and caveats of the study: Pre-infection memory harbored some responding clones, suggesting cross-reactive memory joined. From day 15 to 85, contracting clones were balanced between CD4 and CD8, whereas later expanders leaned toward CD4+.

This CDR3 has 15 residues. Germline assignment: CDR1 SEHNR and CDR2 FQNEAQ (reference sequence). Trimming left V 1 base short and J 1 base short, with 11 bases between. Libraries for TCRalpha and TCRbeta carried sample barcodes and unique molecular identifiers via 5'RACE. TCRdb called the 5' RACE reads again in MiXCR, with one record for every CDR3 protein. The sample has approximately 410,000 distinct CDR3 sequences, about 25% seen once. The chain has TRBV7-9 and TRBJ2-7, with D possibly TRBD2 on 6 matching bases. This receptor was identified in an adult woman who had mild COVID-19 (a few samples of this study predate the infection). Cell type and time point are not known. The specimen sequenced was PBMCs or a T cell subset sorted from them (not recorded which). CDR3 nucleotide sequence: TGTGCCAGCAGCTTAGGGGCGGGGCTTTCCTACGAGCAGTACTTC. Encoded protein: CASSLGAGLSYEQYF. The full variable domain, rest sourced from reference TRBV7-9 and TRBJ2-7, is DTGVSQNPRHKITKRGQNVTFRCDPISEHNRLYWYRQTLGQGPEFLTYFQNEAQLEKSRLLSDRFSAERPKGSFSTLEIQRTEQGDSAMYLCASSLGAGLSYEQYFGPGTRLTVT.